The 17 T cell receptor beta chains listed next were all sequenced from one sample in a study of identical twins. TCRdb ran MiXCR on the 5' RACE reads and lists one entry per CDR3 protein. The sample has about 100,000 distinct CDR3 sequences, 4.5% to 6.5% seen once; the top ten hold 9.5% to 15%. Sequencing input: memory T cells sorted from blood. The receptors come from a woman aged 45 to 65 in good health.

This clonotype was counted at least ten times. CDR3 sequence: CACAPGGSGTDTQYF. The DNA for the CDR3 is TGTGCCTGCGCCCCAGGAGGGTCCGGCACAGATACGCAGTATTTT. V and J are TRBV30 and TRBJ2-3, with D possibly being TRBD2 (6 bases). This CDR3 is built from 15 residues. Trimming cost V 6 bases and J 1 base, with 17 bases left between them. Looked up from germline, CDR1 is GTSNPN and CDR2 is SVGIG (reference sequence).

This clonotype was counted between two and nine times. The CDR3 region is CASSSDSGRASTGELFF. CDR3 DNA sequence: TGTGCCAGCAGTTCCGATAGCGGGAGGGCAAGTACCGGGGAGCTGTTTTTT. The chain has TRBV6-5 and TRBJ2-2, with 11 bases fitting TRBD2. Per the germline V gene, CDR1 is MNHEY and CDR2 is SVGAGI. With V trimmed by 4 bases and J by 5 bases, 9 bases remained unmatched. The CDR3 spans 17 residues.

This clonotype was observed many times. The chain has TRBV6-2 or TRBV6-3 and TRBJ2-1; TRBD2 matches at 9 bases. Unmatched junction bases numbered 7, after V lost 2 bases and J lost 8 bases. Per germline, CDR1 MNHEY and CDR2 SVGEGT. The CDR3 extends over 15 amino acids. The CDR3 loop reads CASSYGGLAGDEQFF. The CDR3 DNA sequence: TGTGCCAGCAGTTACGGGGGACTAGCAGGGGATGAGCAGTTCTTC.

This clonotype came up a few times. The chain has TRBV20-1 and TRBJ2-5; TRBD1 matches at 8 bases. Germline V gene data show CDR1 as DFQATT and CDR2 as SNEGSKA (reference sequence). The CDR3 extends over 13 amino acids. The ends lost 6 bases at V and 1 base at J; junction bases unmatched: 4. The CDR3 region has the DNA TGCAGTGCCACTACAGGGGGCCAAGAGACCCAGTACTTC. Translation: CSATTGGQETQYF.

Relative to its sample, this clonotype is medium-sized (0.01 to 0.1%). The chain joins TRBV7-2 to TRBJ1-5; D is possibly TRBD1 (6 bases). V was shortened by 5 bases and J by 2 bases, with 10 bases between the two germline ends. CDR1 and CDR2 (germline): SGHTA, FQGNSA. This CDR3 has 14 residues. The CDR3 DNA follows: TGTGCCAGCAGCCCGTCAGGGGGCAATCAGCCCCAGCATTTT. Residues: CASSPSGGNQPQHF.

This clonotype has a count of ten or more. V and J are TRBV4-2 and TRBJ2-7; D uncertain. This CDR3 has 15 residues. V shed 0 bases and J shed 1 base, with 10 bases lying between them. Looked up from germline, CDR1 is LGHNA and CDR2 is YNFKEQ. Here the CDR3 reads CASSQDLGTSYEQYF. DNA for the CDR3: TGTGCCAGCAGCCAAGATCTCGGCACGTCCTACGAGCAGTACTTC.

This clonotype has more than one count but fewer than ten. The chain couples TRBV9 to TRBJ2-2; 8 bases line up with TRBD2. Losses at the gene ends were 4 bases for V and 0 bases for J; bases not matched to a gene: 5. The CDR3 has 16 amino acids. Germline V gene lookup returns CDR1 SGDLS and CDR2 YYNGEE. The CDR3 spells CASSNLAGANTGELFF. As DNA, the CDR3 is TGTGCCAGCAGCAATCTAGCGGGCGCGAACACCGGGGAGCTGTTTTTT.

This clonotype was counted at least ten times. In DNA, the CDR3 is TGTGCCAGCAGCCCTGAGACCCAATACGAGCAGTACGTC. Translation gives CASSPETQYEQYV. V gene TRBV5-8 combines with J gene TRBJ2-7; D call uncertain. The CDR3 spans 13 residues. V was shortened by 4 bases and J by 4 bases, with 12 bases between the two germline ends. Per germline, CDR1 SGHTS and CDR2 YDEGEE.

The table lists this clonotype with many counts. The CDR3: CASSTQTGELFF. The CDR3 DNA reads as TGTGCCAGCAGCACCCAAACCGGGGAGCTGTTTTTT. The V and J genes are TRBV9 and TRBJ2-2; D remains unclear. The CDR3 has 12 residues. Germline lookup yields CDR1 SGDLS and CDR2 YYNGEE. The V gene lost 4 bases and the J gene lost 5 bases, with 6 bases spanning the gap.

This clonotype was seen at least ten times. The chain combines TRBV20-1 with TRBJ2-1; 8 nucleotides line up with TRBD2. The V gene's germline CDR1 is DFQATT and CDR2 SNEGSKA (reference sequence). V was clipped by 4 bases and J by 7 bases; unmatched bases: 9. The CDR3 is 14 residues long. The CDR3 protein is CSAKGAGDLNEQFF. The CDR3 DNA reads TGCAGTGCTAAAGGAGCGGGAGATCTAAATGAGCAGTTCTTC.

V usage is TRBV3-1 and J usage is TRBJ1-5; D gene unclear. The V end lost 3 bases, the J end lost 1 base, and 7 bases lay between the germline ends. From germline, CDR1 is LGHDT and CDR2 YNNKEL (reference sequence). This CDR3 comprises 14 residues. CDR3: CASSQELSNQPQHF. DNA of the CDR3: TGTGCCAGCAGCCAGGAGCTCAGCAATCAGCCCCAGCATTTT.

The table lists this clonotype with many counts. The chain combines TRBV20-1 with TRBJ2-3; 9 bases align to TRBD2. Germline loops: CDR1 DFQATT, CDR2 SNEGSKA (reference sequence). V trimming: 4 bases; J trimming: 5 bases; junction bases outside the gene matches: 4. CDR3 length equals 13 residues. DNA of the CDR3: TGCAGTGCTAATCTAGCGGGGCAAGATACGCAGTATTTT. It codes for CSANLAGQDTQYF.

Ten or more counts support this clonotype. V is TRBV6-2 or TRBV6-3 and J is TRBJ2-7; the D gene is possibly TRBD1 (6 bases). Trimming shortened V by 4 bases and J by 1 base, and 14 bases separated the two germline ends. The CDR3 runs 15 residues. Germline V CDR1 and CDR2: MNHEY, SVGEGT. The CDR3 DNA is TGTGCCAGCAGTTCTCAGGGGCAGAGTTCCTACGAGCAGTACTTC. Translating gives CASSSQGQSSYEQYF.

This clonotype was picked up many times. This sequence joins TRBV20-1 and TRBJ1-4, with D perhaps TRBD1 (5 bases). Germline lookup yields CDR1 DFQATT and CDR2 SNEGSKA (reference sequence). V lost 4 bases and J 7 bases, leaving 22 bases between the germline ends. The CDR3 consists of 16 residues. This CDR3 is CSAISPSEDGGEKLFF. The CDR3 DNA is TGCAGTGCTATTTCCCCCTCTGAAGATGGGGGTGAAAAACTGTTTTTT.

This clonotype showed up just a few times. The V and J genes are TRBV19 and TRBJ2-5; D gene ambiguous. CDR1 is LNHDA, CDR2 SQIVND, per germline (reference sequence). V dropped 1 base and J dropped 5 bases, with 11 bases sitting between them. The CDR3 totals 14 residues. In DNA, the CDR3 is TGTGCCAGTAGTATAGGTGGTGCGCGGGAGACCCAGTACTTC. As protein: CASSIGGARETQYF.

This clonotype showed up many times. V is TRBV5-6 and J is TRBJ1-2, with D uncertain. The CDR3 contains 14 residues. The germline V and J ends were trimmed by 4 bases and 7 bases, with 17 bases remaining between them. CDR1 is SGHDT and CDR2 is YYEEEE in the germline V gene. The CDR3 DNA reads TGTGCCAGCAGCAGGGCCTCGGCACGTGGTGGCTACACCTTC. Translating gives CASSRASARGGYTF. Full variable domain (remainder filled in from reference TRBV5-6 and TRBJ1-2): DAGVTQSPTHLIKTRGQQVTLRCSPKSGHDTVSWYQQALGQGPQFIFQYYEEEERQRGNFPDRFSGHQFPNYSSELNVNALLLGDSALYLCASSRASARGGYTFGSGTRLTVV.

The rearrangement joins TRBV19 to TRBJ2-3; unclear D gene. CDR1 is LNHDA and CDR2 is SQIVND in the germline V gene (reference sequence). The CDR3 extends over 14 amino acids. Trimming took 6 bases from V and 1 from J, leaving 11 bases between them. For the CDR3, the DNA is TGTGCCAGTAGCCAGAGGAGCGGCACAGATACGCAGTATTTT. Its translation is CASSQRSGTDTQYF.